A selection of T cell receptor beta chains follows, all from one sample in a study of cytomegalovirus exposure and HLA in healthy donors. The repertoire was sequenced with immunoSEQ multiplex PCR; TCRdb's copy has only in-frame clones and lacks some. The data show fewer than 120,000 clones, around four fifths seen once. Sequenced: PBMCs. These receptor sequences come from a woman aged 55-69 years in good health and CMV-seropositive. Each CDR3 is given with its conserved first and last residue. D genes are given only for firm matches. Size tells how often a clone was seen (once, few, many) or the class of an expanded clone, and some rows leave it out.

abundance,d_gene,j_gene,v_gene,CDR3nt,CDR3aa
.,TRBD1,TRBJ1-2,TRBV5-1,TGCGCCAGCAGCTTGGAGGGACAGGGGTTCTATGGCTACACCTTC,CASSLEGQGFYGYTF
few,TRBD1,TRBJ2-7,TRBV4-1,TGCGCCAGCAGCCAAGGTGGACAGGTAACCCCCTACGAGCAGTACTTC,CASSQGGQVTPYEQYF
.,.,TRBJ2-1,TRBV21-1,TGTGCCAGCAGCAAAGGTAAGGGTGGGCACAGCGAGGGCAATGAGCAGTTCTTC,CASSKGKGGHSEGNEQFF
.,.,TRBJ1-1,TRBV28,TGTGCCAGCAGTTTGTACATGAACACTGAAGCTTTCTTT,CASSLYMNTEAFF
.,.,TRBJ1-1,TRBV7-3,TGTGCCAGCAGCCCGACAGGGAACACTGAAGCTTTCTTT,CASSPTGNTEAFF
.,.,TRBJ2-3,TRBV10-3,TGTGCCATCAGTGAGGACCCCCCCAGACAGACAGTCACAGATACGCAGTATTTT,CAISEDPPRQTVTDTQYF
.,TRBD2,TRBJ2-1,TRBV18,TGTGCCAGCTCTTTCACTAGCGGAGGAGACAATGAGCAGTTCTTC,CASSFTSGGDNEQFF
.,.,TRBJ1-4,TRBV25-1,TGTGCCAGCAGTGAAGACAGTGCTAATGAAAAACTGTTTTTT,CASSEDSANEKLFF
.,TRBD2,TRBJ2-1,TRBV6-5,TGTGCCAGCAGTTACGGCCTAGCGGGGGTCTATGAGCAGTTCTTC,CASSYGLAGVYEQFF
.,.,TRBJ1-5,TRBV21-1,TGTGCCAGCAGCTCACCGGGACAGGGGAATGTCCGCGGCAATCAGCCCCAGCATTTT,CASSSPGQGNVRGNQPQHF
few,.,TRBJ1-1,TRBV15,TGTGCCACCAGCAGAGTACAGATCCAGAACACTGAAGCTTTCTTT,CATSRVQIQNTEAFF
few,TRBD2,TRBJ2-7,TRBV10-2,TGCGCCAGCAGGACCCCGGGACTAGCGACCTACGAGCAGTACTTC,CASRTPGLATYEQYF
.,.,TRBJ2-7,TRBV30,TGTGCCTGGAACGCGGATTACGAGCAGTACTTC,CAWNADYEQYF
.,.,TRBJ2-3,TRBV7-6,TGTGCCAGCAGCTTAGCGGGAGGCGCAGATACGCAGTATTTT,CASSLAGGADTQYF
.,TRBD1,TRBJ2-3,TRBV27,TGTGCCAGCAGTCCCTACAGGGGAGATACGCAGTATTTT,CASSPYRGDTQYF
.,.,TRBJ1-1,TRBV7-3,TGTGCCAGCAGCTTAACTATGAACACTGAAGCTTTCTTT,CASSLTMNTEAFF
.,.,TRBJ2-4,TRBV6-6,TGTGCCAGCAGTCCCCGCCCCGTCGGAAACATTCAGTACTTC,CASSPRPVGNIQYF
.,TRBD1,TRBJ1-2,TRBV7-9,TGTGCCAGCAGCTTAGGTTTAGGGGGCGGCTACACCTTC,CASSLGLGGGYTF
.,.,TRBJ2-7,TRBV27,TGTGCCAGCAGTTTCGGGAACCCAGGGGTCGAGCAGTACTTC,CASSFGNPGVEQYF
few,.,TRBJ1-1,TRBV19,TGTGCCAGTAGTATGGCGGGGGGTACTGAAGCTTTCTTT,CASSMAGGTEAFF
.,.,TRBJ1-1,TRBV6-5,TGTGCCAGCAGTTACTCGACCAGGGGCATGAACACTGAAGCTTTCTTT,CASSYSTRGMNTEAFF
.,.,TRBJ1-2,TRBV7-9,TGTGCCAGCAGGCGGGAGTCCAACTATGGCTACACCTTC,CASRRESNYGYTF
.,TRBD2,TRBJ2-1,TRBV9,TGTGCCAGCAGCGTAGCTACCGGGACTAGCGGGCCGAATGAGCAGTTCTTC,CASSVATGTSGPNEQFF
few,.,TRBJ2-2,TRBV18,TGTGCCAGCTCATCCCCGGGAACGAACACCGGGGAGCTGTTTTTT,CASSSPGTNTGELFF
.,.,TRBJ2-7,TRBV5-1,TGCGCCAGCAGCGTACAGGGTCTTGGGGACGAGCAGTACTTC,CASSVQGLGDEQYF
.,.,TRBJ2-7,TRBV6-1,TGTGCCAGCAGTGGGGGCCTGTACGAGCAGTACTTC,CASSGGLYEQYF
.,TRBD1,TRBJ1-2,TRBV28,TGTGCCAGCAGTAGCGACAGGGTAGGCTACACCTTC,CASSSDRVGYTF
.,TRBD2,TRBJ2-1,TRBV29-1,TGCAGCGTTGCTCTCGGGGGGTTCGATGAGCAGTTCTTC,CSVALGGFDEQFF
.,.,TRBJ1-2,TRBV11-2,TGTGCCAGCAGCTACCCCCGGGATGGGGAACTTTCCTATGGCTACACCTTC,CASSYPRDGELSYGYTF